These 5 T cell receptor beta chains came from one sample sequenced in a study of cytomegalovirus exposure and HLA in healthy donors. Researchers ran the PCR with 60 Vbeta and 13 Jbeta primers. TCRdb keeps only in-frame clones here, not all; method: immunoSEQ multiplex PCR. This table has about 200,000 clones, around 82% appearing once. Sequenced material: PBMCs. The origin of the receptors is a woman in her twenties or thirties in good health and CMV-seronegative.

The chain recombines TRBV6-6 with TRBJ1-1, with D unclear. The V gene lost 5 bases and the J gene lost 1 base, with 5 bases spanning the gap. This CDR3 region has 12 residues. In germline, CDR1 is MNHNY, CDR2 SVGAGI (reference sequence). The CDR3 loop reads CASSRENTEAFF. Here the CDR3 DNA reads TGTGCCAGCAGTCGGGAGAACACTGAAGCTTTCTTT.

The chain uses TRBV6-6 and TRBJ2-7, with 9 bases fitting TRBD1. After removal of 5 bases from V and 6 bases from J, the junction contained 8 bases not matched to a gene. The germline V gene has CDR1 MNHNY and CDR2 SVGAGI (reference sequence). The CDR3 runs to 14 residues. CDR3 DNA sequence: TGTGCCAGCAGTCCCGGGACAGGGTTATTCGAGCAGTACTTC. The encoded protein is CASSPGTGLFEQYF.

The chain joins TRBV4-2 to TRBJ2-1; 8 nucleotides match TRBD2. The CDR3 totals 17 residues. Looked up from germline, CDR1 is LGHNA and CDR2 is YNFKEQ. The trim removed 0 bases at V and 5 bases at J, leaving 9 bases unmatched. CDR3 loop: CASSQEEEREQHNEQFF. For the CDR3, the DNA is TGTGCCAGCAGCCAAGAAGAGGAGCGGGAGCAACACAATGAGCAGTTCTTC.

This chain links TRBV15 with TRBJ2-7, with 7 bases aligning to TRBD2. This CDR3 spans 16 amino acids. V lost 0 bases, J lost 5 bases, and 10 bases stayed unmatched. CDR1 is LNHNV, CDR2 YYDKDF, per germline (reference sequence). The CDR3 DNA sequence: TGTGCCACCAGCAGAGATTTAGGCGGGAGCATCGACGAGCAGTACTTC. Encoded protein: CATSRDLGGSIDEQYF.

The chain joins TRBV27 to TRBJ2-7; 7 bases agree with TRBD1. Germline assignment: CDR1 MNHEY and CDR2 SMNVEV (reference sequence). The V segment lost 6 bases and the J segment 5 bases; nucleotides outside the gene matches: 10. The CDR3 spans 14 residues. The CDR3 spells CASRPRDRPHEQYF. In nucleotides, the CDR3 is TGTGCCAGCAGGCCGAGGGACAGACCACACGAGCAGTACTTC.